This T cell receptor beta chain came from a study of T cell responses to AZD1222 COVID-19 vaccine. Germline values: CDR1 SGHNT, CDR2 YYREEE (reference sequence). Unmatched junction bases numbered 4, after V lost 3 bases and J lost 2 bases. The CDR3 contains 17 residues. Whole-study results and caveats: No repertoire was sampled before or during the peak T cell response, only after it. Among vaccine-associated CD4 TCRs, coverage spanned spike, with dominance at 160-218 and 743-854. The breadth and depth of Spike-specific TCRs increased once two AZD1222 doses had been given.

This clone appeared a few times. The target antigen is unknown. This specimen includes other DNA sequences encoding the same CDR3. Generated by immunoSEQ multiplex PCR, the TCRdb table keeps only in-frame clones and is missing some. Among about 150,000 clones listed, more than 85% were seen once. The receptor comes from an adult who had recovered from COVID-19. The sequences come from peripheral blood, collected after recovery from COVID-19. V usage is TRBV5-4 and J usage is TRBJ2-6; 11 bases map to TRBD1. This CDR3 is CASSSPGQGAGANVLTF. The CDR3 DNA is TGTGCCAGCAGCTCGCCGGGACAGGGGGCTGGGGCCAACGTCCTGACTTTC. The variable domain in full, completed from reference TRBV5-4 and TRBJ2-6, reads ETGVTQSPTHLIKTRGQQVTLRCSSQSGHNTVSWYQQALGQGPQFIFQYYREEENGRGNFPPRFSGLQFPNYSSELNVNALELDDSALYLCASSSPGQGAGANVLTFGAGSRLTVL.